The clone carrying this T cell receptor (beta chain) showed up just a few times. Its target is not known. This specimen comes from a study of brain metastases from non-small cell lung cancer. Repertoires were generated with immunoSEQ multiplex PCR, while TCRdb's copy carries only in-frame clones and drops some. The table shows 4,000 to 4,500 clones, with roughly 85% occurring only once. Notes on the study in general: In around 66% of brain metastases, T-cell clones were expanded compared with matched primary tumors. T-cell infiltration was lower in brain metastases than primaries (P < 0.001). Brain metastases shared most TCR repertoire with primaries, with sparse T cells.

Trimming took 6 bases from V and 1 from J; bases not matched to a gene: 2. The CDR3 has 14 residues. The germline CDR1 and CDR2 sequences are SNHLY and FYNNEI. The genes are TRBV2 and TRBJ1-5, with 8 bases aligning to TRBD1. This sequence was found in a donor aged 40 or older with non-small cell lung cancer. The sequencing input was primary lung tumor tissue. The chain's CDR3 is CASRDRVSNQPQHF. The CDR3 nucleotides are TGTGCCAGCAGGGACAGGGTAAGCAATCAGCCCCAGCATTTT.